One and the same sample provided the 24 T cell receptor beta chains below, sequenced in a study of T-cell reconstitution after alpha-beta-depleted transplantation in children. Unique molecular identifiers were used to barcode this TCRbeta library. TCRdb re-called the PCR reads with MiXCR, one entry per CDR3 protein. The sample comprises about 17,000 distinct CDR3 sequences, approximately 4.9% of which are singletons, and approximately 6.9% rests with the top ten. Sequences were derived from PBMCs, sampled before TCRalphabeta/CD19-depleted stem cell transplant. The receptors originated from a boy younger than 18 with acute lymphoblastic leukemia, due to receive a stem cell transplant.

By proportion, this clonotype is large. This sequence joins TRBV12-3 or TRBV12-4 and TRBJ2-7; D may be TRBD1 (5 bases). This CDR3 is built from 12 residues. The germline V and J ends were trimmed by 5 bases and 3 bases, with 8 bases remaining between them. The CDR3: CASSLDSYEQYF. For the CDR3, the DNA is TGTGCCAGCAGTCTTGACAGCTACGAGCAGTACTTC.

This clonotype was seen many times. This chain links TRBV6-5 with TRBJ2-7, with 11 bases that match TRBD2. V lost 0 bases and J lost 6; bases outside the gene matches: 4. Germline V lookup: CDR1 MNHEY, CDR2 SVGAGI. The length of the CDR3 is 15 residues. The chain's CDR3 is CASSYSRTSGREQYF. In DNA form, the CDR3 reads TGTGCCAGCAGTTACTCCAGGACTAGCGGGCGCGAGCAGTACTTC.

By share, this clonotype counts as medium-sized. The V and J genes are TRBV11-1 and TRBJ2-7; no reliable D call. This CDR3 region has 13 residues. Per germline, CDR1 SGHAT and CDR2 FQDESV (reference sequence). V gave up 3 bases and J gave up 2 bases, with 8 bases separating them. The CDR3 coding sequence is TGTGCCAGCAGCTTTCGGCTAACCTACGAGCAGTACTTC. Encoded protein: CASSFRLTYEQYF.

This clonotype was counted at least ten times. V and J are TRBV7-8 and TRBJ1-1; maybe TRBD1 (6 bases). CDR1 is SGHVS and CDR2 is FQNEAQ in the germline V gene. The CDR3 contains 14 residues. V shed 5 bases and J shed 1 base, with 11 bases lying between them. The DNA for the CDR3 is TGTGCCAGCAGCCGCACGGGACAGAACACTGAAGCTTTCTTT. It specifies CASSRTGQNTEAFF.

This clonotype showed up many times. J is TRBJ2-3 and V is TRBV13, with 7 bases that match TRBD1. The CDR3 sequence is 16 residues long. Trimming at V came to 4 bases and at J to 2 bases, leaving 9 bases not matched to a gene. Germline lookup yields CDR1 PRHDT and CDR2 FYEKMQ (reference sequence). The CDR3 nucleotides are TGTGCCAGCAGCTACCGGGACAGTTGGTTCACAGATACGCAGTATTTT. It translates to CASSYRDSWFTDTQYF. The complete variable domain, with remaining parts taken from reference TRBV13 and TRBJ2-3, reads AAGVIQSPRHLIKEKRETATLKCYPIPRHDTVYWYQQGPGQDPQFLISFYEKMQSDKGSIPDRFSAQQFSDYHSELNMSSLELGDSALYFCASSYRDSWFTDTQYFGPGTRLTVL.

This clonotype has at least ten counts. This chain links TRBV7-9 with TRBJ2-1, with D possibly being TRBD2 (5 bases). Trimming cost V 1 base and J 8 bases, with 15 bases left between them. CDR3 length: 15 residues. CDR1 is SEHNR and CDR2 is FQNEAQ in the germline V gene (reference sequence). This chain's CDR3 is CASSLVEASQDEQFF. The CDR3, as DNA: TGTGCCAGCAGCTTAGTAGAGGCTAGCCAAGATGAGCAGTTCTTC.

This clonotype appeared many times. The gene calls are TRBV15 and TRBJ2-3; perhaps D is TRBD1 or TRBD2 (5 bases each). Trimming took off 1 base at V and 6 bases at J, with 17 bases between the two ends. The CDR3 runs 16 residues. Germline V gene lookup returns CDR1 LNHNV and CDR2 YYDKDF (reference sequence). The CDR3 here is CATSRGLRGKADTQYF. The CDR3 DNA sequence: TGTGCCACCAGCAGAGGTTTGAGGGGTAAAGCCGATACGCAGTATTTT. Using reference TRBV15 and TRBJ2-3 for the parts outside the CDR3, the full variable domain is DAMVIQNPRYQVTQFGKPVTLSCSQTLNHNVMYWYQQKSSQAPKLLFHYYDKDFNNEADTPDNFQSRRPNTSFCFLDIRSPGLGDTAMYLCATSRGLRGKADTQYFGPGTRLTVL.

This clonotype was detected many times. CDR3 DNA: TGTGCCAGCGGCCACTCAGAGGGCCTGAGCTCCTATAATTCACCCCTCCACTTT. Its protein product is CASGHSEGLSSYNSPLHF. The V call is TRBV11-2, the J call TRBJ1-6; no definite D call. The V gene's germline CDR1 is SGHAT and CDR2 FQNNGV. V was trimmed by 8 bases and J by 0 bases, leaving 20 bases between them. The CDR3 runs to 18 residues.

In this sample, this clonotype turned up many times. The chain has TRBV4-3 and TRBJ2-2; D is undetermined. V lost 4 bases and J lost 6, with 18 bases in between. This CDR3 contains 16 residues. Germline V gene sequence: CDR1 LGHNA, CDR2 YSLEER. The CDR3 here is CASSPLGSTLAGELFF. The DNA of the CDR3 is TGCGCCAGCAGCCCCCTGGGATCCACACTCGCCGGGGAGCTGTTTTTT.

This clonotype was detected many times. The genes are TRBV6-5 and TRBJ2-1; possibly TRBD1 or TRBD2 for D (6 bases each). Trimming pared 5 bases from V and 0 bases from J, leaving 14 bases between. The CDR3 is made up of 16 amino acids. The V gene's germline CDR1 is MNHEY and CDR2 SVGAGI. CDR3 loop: CASSRRGRGSYNEQFF. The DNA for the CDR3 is TGTGCCAGCAGTCGTCGGGGGCGCGGCTCCTACAATGAGCAGTTCTTC.

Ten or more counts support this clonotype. DNA of the CDR3: TGTGCCAGCAGCCTCACTGGGGATTCCTACAATGAGCAGTTCTTC. Translation: CASSLTGDSYNEQFF. The chain joins TRBV9 to TRBJ2-1, with unresolved D. V was shortened by 4 bases and J by 1 base, with 12 bases between the two germline ends. The CDR3 has 15 amino acids. Germline CDR1 reads SGDLS; CDR2 reads YYNGEE.

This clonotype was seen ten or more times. The CDR3 DNA is TGTGCCAGCAGTCGTAACAGGCCCGGTAATTCACCCCTCCACTTT. Translated, it gives CASSRNRPGNSPLHF. The V and J genes are TRBV3-1 and TRBJ1-6, with D perhaps TRBD1 (5 bases). Germline values: CDR1 LGHDT, CDR2 YNNKEL (reference sequence). Trimming removed 6 bases from V and 6 bases from J, with 15 bases in between. This CDR3 has 15 residues.

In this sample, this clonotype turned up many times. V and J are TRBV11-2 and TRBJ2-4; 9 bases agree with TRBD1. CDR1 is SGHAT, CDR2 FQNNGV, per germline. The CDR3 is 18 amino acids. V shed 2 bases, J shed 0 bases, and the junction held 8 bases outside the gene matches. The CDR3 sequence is CASSLMDRGGGAKNIQYF. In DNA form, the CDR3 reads TGTGCCAGCAGCTTAATGGACAGGGGAGGGGGAGCCAAAAACATTCAGTACTTC.

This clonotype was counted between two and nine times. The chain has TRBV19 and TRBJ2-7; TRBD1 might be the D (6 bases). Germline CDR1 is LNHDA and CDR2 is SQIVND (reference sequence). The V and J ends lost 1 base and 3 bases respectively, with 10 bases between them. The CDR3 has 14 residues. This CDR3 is CASSIADRFYEQYF. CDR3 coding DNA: TGTGCCAGTAGTATAGCCGACAGGTTCTACGAGCAGTACTTC.

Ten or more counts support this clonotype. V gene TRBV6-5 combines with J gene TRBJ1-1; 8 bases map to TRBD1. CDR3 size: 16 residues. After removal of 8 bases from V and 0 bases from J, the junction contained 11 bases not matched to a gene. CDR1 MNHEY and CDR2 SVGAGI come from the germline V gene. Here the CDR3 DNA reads TGTGCCAGCCCCTCCCGGACAGGGAGGATGAACACTGAAGCTTTCTTT. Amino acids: CASPSRTGRMNTEAFF.

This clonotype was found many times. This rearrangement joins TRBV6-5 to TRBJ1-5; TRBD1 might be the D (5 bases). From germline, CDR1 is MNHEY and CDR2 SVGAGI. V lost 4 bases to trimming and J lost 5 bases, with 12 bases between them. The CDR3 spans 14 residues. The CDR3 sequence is CASSFGAGHQPQHF. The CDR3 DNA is TGTGCCAGCAGTTTTGGGGCAGGGCATCAGCCCCAGCATTTT.

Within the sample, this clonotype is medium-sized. CDR3 in amino acids: CASSLLAGGDYNEQFF. CDR3 coding DNA: TGTGCCAGCAGCTTACTCGCAGGGGGCGACTACAATGAGCAGTTCTTC. The chain employs TRBV11-2 and TRBJ2-1; 8 positions match TRBD1. Germline CDR1 reads SGHAT; CDR2 reads FQNNGV. J lost 3 bases, V lost 2 bases, and 6 bases had no gene match. The CDR3 length is 16 residues.

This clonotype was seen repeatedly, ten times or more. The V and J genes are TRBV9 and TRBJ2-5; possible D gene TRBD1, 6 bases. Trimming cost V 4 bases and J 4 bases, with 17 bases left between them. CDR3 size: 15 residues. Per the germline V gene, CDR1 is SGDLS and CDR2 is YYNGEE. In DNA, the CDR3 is TGTGCCAGCAGCCTTCAAATCACAGGGCCAGAGACCCAGTACTTC. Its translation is CASSLQITGPETQYF.

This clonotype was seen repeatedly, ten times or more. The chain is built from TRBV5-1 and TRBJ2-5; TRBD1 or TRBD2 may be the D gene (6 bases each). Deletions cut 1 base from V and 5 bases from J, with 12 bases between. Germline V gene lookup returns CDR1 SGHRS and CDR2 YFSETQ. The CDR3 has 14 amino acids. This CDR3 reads CASSLRGVGETQYF. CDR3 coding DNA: TGCGCCAGCAGCTTGAGGGGGGTTGGGGAGACCCAGTACTTC.

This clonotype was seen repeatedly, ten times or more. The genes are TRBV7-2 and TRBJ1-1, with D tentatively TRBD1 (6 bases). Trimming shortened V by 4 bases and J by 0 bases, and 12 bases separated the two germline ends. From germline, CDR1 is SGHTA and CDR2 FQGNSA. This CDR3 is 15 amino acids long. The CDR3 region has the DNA TGTGCCAGCAGCTCGGGTACAGGGTTGAACACTGAAGCTTTCTTT. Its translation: CASSSGTGLNTEAFF.

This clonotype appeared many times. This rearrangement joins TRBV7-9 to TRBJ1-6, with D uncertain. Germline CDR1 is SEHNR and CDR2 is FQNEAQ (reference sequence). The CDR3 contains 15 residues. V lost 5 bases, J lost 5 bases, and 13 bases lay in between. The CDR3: CASSGRRNNNSPLHF. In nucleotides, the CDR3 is TGTGCCAGCAGCGGACGGAGAAATAATAATTCACCCCTCCACTTT.

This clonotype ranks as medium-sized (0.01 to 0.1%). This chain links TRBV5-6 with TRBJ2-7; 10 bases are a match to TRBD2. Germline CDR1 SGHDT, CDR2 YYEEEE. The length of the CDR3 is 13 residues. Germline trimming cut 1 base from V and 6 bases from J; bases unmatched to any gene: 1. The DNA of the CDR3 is TGTGCCAGCAGCTTGCTAGCGGGAGTCGAGCAGTACTTC. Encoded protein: CASSLLAGVEQYF.

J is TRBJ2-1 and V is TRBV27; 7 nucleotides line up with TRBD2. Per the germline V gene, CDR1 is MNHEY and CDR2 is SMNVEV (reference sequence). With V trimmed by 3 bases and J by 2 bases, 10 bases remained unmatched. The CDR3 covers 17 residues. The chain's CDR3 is CASSLGGCVLPYNEQFF. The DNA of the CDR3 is TGTGCCAGCAGTTTGGGGGGGTGCGTATTGCCCTACAATGAGCAGTTCTTC.

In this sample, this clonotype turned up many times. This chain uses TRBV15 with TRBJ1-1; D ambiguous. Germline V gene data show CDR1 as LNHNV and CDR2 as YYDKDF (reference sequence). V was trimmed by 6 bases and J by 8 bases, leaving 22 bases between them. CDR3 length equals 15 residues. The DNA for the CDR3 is TGTGCCACCAGTTACGAGAACGAGGGTGGCCCCGAAGCTTTCTTT. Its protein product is CATSYENEGGPEAFF.